This T cell receptor (beta chain) was captured in a study of vaccination effects on CD4 cells after COVID-19. Study in general: BNT162b2 vaccine or mRNA-1273 vaccine was given to participants in two doses.

Clones were sequenced by immunoSEQ multiplex PCR, and TCRdb holds only the in-frame ones, with some missing. Of about 66,000 clones listed, about 69% are singletons. This clone showed up just a few times. The antigen is unknown. Scientists isolated CD4+ T cells after a roughly nine-day culture period ended. This person's SARS-CoV-2 infection, confirmed by PCR, occurred between March and December 2020. Looked up from germline, CDR1 is SEHNR and CDR2 is FQNEAQ (reference sequence). Trimming took 1 base from V and 5 from J, leaving 11 bases between them. This CDR3 spans 14 amino acids. J is TRBJ1-1 and V is TRBV7-9, with D tentatively TRBD1 (5 bases). The clonotype was recovered from a human donor who had a prior SARS-CoV-2 infection. The sample was CD4+ T cells from PBMCs cultured without peptide, taken before COVID-19 vaccination. CDR3 protein: CASSLVGGLTEAFF. For the CDR3, the DNA is TGTGCCAGCAGCTTAGTTGGGGGGTTAACTGAAGCTTTCTTT.